The 21 T cell receptor beta chains presented below share a single source sample, sequenced in a study of Graves' ophthalmopathy and Graves' hyperthyroidism. The authors amplified TCR beta CDR3 regions, and they did so from RNA transcripts for repertoire sequencing. An initial RT-PCR round employing HTBI primers preceded a second-round multiplex PCR. TCRdb redid the calling of the multiplex PCR reads with MiXCR, one entry per CDR3 protein. The data contain about 740,000 distinct CDR3 sequences, around 40% of them singletons. The specimen sequenced was peripheral blood. These receptors were collected from an adult man with Graves' ophthalmopathy.

Remarks on this clonotype: Mismatch with germline at one junction end may stem from a read error. The chain couples TRBV29-1 to TRBJ2-7; the D gene is possibly TRBD2 (6 bases). The CDR3 has 15 amino acids. From germline, CDR1 is SQVTM and CDR2 ANQGSEA. This chain's CDR3 is CASSLGGGSTYEQYF. CDR3 in DNA: TGTGCCAGCAGCTTAGGTGGGGGGTCTACCTACGAGCAGTACTTC.

The chain employs TRBV2 and TRBJ2-5; the D is unclear. The CDR3 sequence is 12 residues long. The germline V gene encodes CDR1 SNHLY and CDR2 FYNNEI. Trimming took off 8 bases at V and 5 bases at J, with 12 bases between the two ends. The CDR3 reads CASAVKRETQYF. As DNA, the CDR3 is TGTGCCAGCGCAGTGAAGAGGGAGACCCAGTACTTC.

This clonotype came up once. J is TRBJ1-6 and V is TRBV7-9; D remains unclear. Looked up from germline, CDR1 is SEHNR and CDR2 is FQNEAQ (reference sequence). The CDR3 extends over 17 amino acids. V gave up 11 bases and J gave up 0 bases, with 20 bases separating them. The CDR3 loop reads CAGTPKAGGSYNSPLHF. In DNA form, the CDR3 reads TGTGCCGGCACCCCGAAGGCTGGCGGCTCCTATAATTCACCCCTCCACTTT.

On this clonotype: This is likely a read error, given that the CDR3 carries no conserved phenylalanine or tryptophan at its end. The limits of the CDR3 on the DNA are not certain, so only TCRdb's listed CDR3 is given. V gene TRBV7-8 combines with J gene TRBJ1-4; whether TRBD1, the table's D call, matches the DNA was not checked. The germline gives CDR1 SGHVS, CDR2 FQNEAQ. The CDR3 has 10 amino acids, counting both end residues. This CDR3 reads CASSLAGLGV.

About this clonotype itself: A much larger clone differs by one base, so this may be a read error. The V and J genes are TRBV7-2 and TRBJ1-1; 8 bases are a match to TRBD1. Per the germline V gene, CDR1 is SGHTA and CDR2 is FQGNSA. This CDR3 region has 14 residues. CDR3 coding DNA: TGTGCCTGCAGCAGATCCGGGACAGGCATTGAAGCTTTCTTT. Its translation: CACSRSGTGIEAFF.

This sequence joins TRBV10-3 and TRBJ2-5, with TRBD1 identical over 10 bases. V lost 10 bases to trimming and J lost 6 bases; unmatched junction nucleotides: 5. The CDR3 runs 12 residues. CDR1 ENHRY and CDR2 SYGVKD come from the germline V gene. The CDR3 loop reads CASRGQGQTQYF. CDR3 nucleotide sequence: TGTGCCAGCCGGGGACAGGGGCAGACCCAGTACTTC.

This rearrangement joins TRBV2 to TRBJ2-6; no clear D gene. Trimming stripped 4 bases from V and 4 bases from J, with 5 bases between. This CDR3 contains 13 residues. Germline V CDR1 and CDR2: SNHLY, FYNNEI. The chain's CDR3 is CASSGEGANVLTF. CDR3 nucleotides: TGTGCCAGCAGTGGAGAGGGGGCCAACGTCCTGACTTTC. Supplemented by reference TRBV2 and TRBJ2-6, the full variable domain reads EPEVTQTPSHQVTQMGQEVILRCVPISNHLYFYWYRQILGQKVEFLVSFYNNEISEKSEIFDDQFSVERPDGSNFTLKIRSTKLEDSAMYFCASSGEGANVLTFGAGSRLTVL.

This clonotype was observed a handful of times. The gene calls are TRBV20-1 and TRBJ2-2; D gene uncertain. The CDR3 contains 14 residues. V was pared by 5 bases and J by 0 bases, with 10 bases between. The V gene's germline CDR1 is DFQATT and CDR2 SNEGSKA (reference sequence). DNA of the CDR3: TGCAGTGCTGACGACACCCCGAACACCGGGGAGCTGTTTTTT. As protein: CSADDTPNTGELFF.

This clonotype was found many times. The V and J genes are TRBV7-2 and TRBJ1-5; no reliable D call. Germline CDR1 and CDR2: SGHTA and FQGNSA. The germline V and J ends were trimmed by 5 bases and 1 base, with 18 bases remaining between them. The CDR3 spans 17 residues. CDR3 nucleotides: TGTGCCAGCAGCCCGAGAGGGTCAATATCAAGCAATCAGCCCCAGCATTTT. It encodes CASSPRGSISSNQPQHF. The entire variable domain, with the rest obtained from reference TRBV7-2 and TRBJ1-5, is as follows: GAGVSQSPSNKVTEKGKDVELRCDPISGHTALYWYRQSLGQGLEFLIYFQGNSAPDKSGLPSDRFSAERTGGSVSTLTIQRTQQEDSAVYLCASSPRGSISSNQPQHFGDGTRLSIL.

Many counts were recorded for this clonotype. The V gene is TRBV24-1, the J gene TRBJ2-7; D is undetermined. The V end lost 8 bases, the J end lost 4 bases, and 5 bases lay between the germline ends. Per germline, CDR1 KGHDR and CDR2 SFDVKD. This CDR3 region has 10 residues. The CDR3 bases are TGTGCCACCAACTTTTACGAGCAGTACTTC. Its protein is CATNFYEQYF.

This clonotype was counted only a few times. The chain uses TRBV5-5 and TRBJ2-2, with 7 positions matching TRBD1. V dropped 5 bases and J dropped 5; count of bases not matched to a gene: 6. The CDR3 length is 14 residues. CDR1 and CDR2 from the germline V gene are SGHKS and YYEKEE (reference sequence). CDR3 in DNA: TGTGCCAGCAGAGGGACAGCCGGGACCGGGGAGCTGTTTTTT. Its translation: CASRGTAGTGELFF.

The chain joins TRBV7-3 to TRBJ2-7; the D is unclear. This CDR3 has 13 amino acids. Germline loops: CDR1 SGHTA, CDR2 FQGTGA. Trimming removed 11 bases from V and 6 bases from J, with 20 bases in between. CDR3 protein: CAGEEQEWGEQYF. CDR3 DNA: TGTGCCGGCGAGGAGCAGGAGTGGGGCGAGCAGTACTTC.

This chain links TRBV10-3 with TRBJ1-6; D remains unclear. Germline-derived CDR1 and CDR2 are ENHRY and SYGVKD. The CDR3 totals 15 residues. Trimming took 6 bases from V and 2 from J, leaving 11 bases between them. CDR3 amino acids: CAISSSDTYNSPLHF. CDR3 coding DNA: TGTGCCATCAGCAGCAGTGACACCTATAATTCACCCCTCCACTTT.

On this clonotype: The junction departs from the called germline gene at one end, perhaps through a read error. CDR3: CSARVLFGAGSYKQYF. For the CDR3, the DNA is TGCAGTGCTAGAGTTCTCTTCGGGGCAGGGAGCTACAAGCAGTACTTC. The V and J genes are TRBV20-1 and TRBJ2-7, with D perhaps TRBD1 or TRBD2 (5 bases each). CDR1 is DFQATT and CDR2 is SNEGSKA in the germline V gene (reference sequence). The CDR3 runs to 16 residues.

Many counts were recorded for this clonotype. This chain links TRBV29-1 with TRBJ2-7; D is perhaps TRBD1 (6 bases). CDR3 length: 11 residues. V shed 7 bases and J shed 2 bases, with 9 bases lying between them. CDR1 SQVTM and CDR2 ANQGSEA come from the germline V gene. Here the CDR3 DNA reads TGCAGCGGGACAGCCGCCTACGAGCAGTACTTC. It is translated as CSGTAAYEQYF.

This clonotype was seen a handful of times. This rearrangement joins TRBV10-3 to TRBJ1-1; 8 positions agree with TRBD1. This CDR3 is built from 13 residues. CDR1 is ENHRY, CDR2 SYGVKD, per germline. The V gene end was trimmed by 11 bases and the J gene end by 1 base; junction bases not matched to a gene: 6. The CDR3 is CAVRDRPNTEAFF. The CDR3 nucleotides are TGTGCCGTCCGGGACAGGCCGAACACTGAAGCTTTCTTT.

On this clonotype itself: At one end, the junction sequence differs from germline, possibly due to a read error. This sequence joins TRBV11-2 and TRBJ2-5, with D possibly TRBD1 on 5 matching bases. Per the germline V gene, CDR1 is SGHAT and CDR2 is FQNNGV. CDR3 length equals 13 residues. In nucleotides, the CDR3 is TGTGCCAGCAGCTTGGGGCCCCAAGAGGCCCAGTACTTC. Protein sequence: CASSLGPQEAQYF.

This clonotype showed up many times. In nucleotides, the CDR3 is TGTGCCAGCAGCTTAGGAGGGGTTGACGGGCAGTACTTC. Protein sequence: CASSLGGVDGQYF. The chain employs TRBV7-9 and TRBJ2-7; D is tentatively TRBD1 or TRBD2 (5 bases each). Germline V gene data show CDR1 as SEHNR and CDR2 as FQNEAQ (reference sequence). The ends were cut back, 1 base at V and 9 bases at J, with 13 bases in the middle. The CDR3 contains 13 residues. Looking up the rest from reference TRBV7-9 and TRBJ2-7 gives the full variable domain: DTGVSQNPRHKITKRGQNVTFRCDPISEHNRLYWYRQTLGQGPEFLTYFQNEAQLEKSRLLSDRFSAERPKGSFSTLEIQRTEQGDSAMYLCASSLGGVDGQYFGPGTRLTVT.

The V and J genes are TRBV13 and TRBJ2-2, with 9 bases fitting TRBD2. Per the germline V gene, CDR1 is PRHDT and CDR2 is FYEKMQ (reference sequence). This CDR3 has 15 residues. V lost 6 bases, J lost 3 bases, and 5 bases stayed unmatched. This chain's CDR3 is CASSFSGSYTGELFF. DNA of the CDR3: TGTGCCAGCAGTTTTAGCGGGAGCTACACCGGGGAGCTGTTTTTT.

This clonotype was counted between two and nine times. The rearrangement joins TRBV15 to TRBJ2-1, with 10 bases that match TRBD2. The ends lost 0 bases at V and 8 bases at J; junction bases unmatched: 7. Per the germline V gene, CDR1 is LNHNV and CDR2 is YYDKDF (reference sequence). The CDR3 is made up of 16 amino acids. Written as DNA, the CDR3 is TGTGCCACCAGCAGAGAGGGAAGCGGGAGGGCCTATGAGCAGTTCTTC. It translates to CATSREGSGRAYEQFF.

This chain uses TRBV29-1 with TRBJ1-2, with D uncertain. The CDR3 is 11 residues long. V gave up 5 bases and J gave up 8 bases, with 12 bases separating them. CDR1 is SQVTM and CDR2 is ANQGSEA in the germline V gene. The chain's CDR3 is CSVWRASGYTF. Here the CDR3 DNA reads TGCAGCGTTTGGCGGGCGTCCGGCTACACCTTC.